This TCR beta chain was sequenced for a study of blood T cell repertoires in COVID-19. Study in general: Both acute and convalescent COVID-19 samples were obtained from the United States, Italy and Spain.

The CDR3 runs 15 residues. Germline lookup yields CDR1 MGHRA and CDR2 YSYEKL. V was pared by 3 bases and J by 2 bases, with 6 bases of the junction left unmatched. The assay was immunoSEQ multiplex PCR, and TCRdb's table has in-frame clones only and misses some. The sample holds 130,000 to 150,000 clones, more than 70% seen once. The chain is built from TRBV4-1 and TRBJ1-2, with 7 bases fitting TRBD1. The clonotype comes from a human donor in a cohort sampled during active COVID-19. Sequenced: peripheral blood. CDR3 residues: CASSQVEGANYGYTF. CDR3 coding DNA: TGCGCCAGCAGCCAGGTGGAGGGGGCGAACTATGGCTACACCTTC.